The subject of this entry is one T cell receptor beta chain. As yet, its antigen is unknown. This CDR3 is built from 16 residues. Germline V gene lookup returns CDR1 LGHDT and CDR2 YNNKEL (reference sequence). With V trimmed by 4 bases and J by 6 bases, 11 bases remained unmatched. The entry originates in a study of T-cell reconstitution after alpha-beta-depleted transplantation in children. Researchers prepared the TCRbeta library using unique molecular identifiers, the study reports. Each CDR3 protein is one row after TCRdb ran MiXCR on the PCR reads. The repertoire includes some 260,000 distinct CDR3 sequences, about 24% of them detected once, and 4% to 5.5% sits in the top ten. Whole-study results and caveats: Newly produced T cells mostly accounted for T-cell counts and diversity one year post-transplant.

The genes are TRBV3-1 and TRBJ2-1, with 8 bases aligning to TRBD2. This specimen was PBMCs, mostly from graft donor cells, taken 360 days after TCRalphabeta/CD19-depleted stem cell transplant. The source of this sequence is a female patient between 2 and 15 years old who had a stem cell transplant for congenital amegakaryocytic thrombocytopenia, so the T cells may come from the graft donor. Written as DNA, the CDR3 is TGTGCCAGCAGCCGAACCGGGACTAGTAAGTTCAATGAGCAGTTCTTC. The encoded protein is CASSRTGTSKFNEQFF.